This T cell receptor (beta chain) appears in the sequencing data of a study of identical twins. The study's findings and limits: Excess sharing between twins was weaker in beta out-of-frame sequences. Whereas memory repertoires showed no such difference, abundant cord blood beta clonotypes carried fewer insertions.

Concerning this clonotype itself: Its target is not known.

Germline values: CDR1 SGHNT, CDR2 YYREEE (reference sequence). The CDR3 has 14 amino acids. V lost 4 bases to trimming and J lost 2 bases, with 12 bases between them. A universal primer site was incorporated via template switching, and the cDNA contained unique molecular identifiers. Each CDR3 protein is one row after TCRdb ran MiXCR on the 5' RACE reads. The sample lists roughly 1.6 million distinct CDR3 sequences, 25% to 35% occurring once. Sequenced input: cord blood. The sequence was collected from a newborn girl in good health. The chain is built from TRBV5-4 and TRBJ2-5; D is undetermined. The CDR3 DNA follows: TGTGCCAGCAGCCGAGGACCCTTTCAAGAGACCCAGTACTTC. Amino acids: CASSRGPFQETQYF. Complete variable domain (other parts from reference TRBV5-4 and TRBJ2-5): ETGVTQSPTHLIKTRGQQVTLRCSSQSGHNTVSWYQQALGQGPQFIFQYYREEENGRGNFPPRFSGLQFPNYSSELNVNALELDDSALYLCASSRGPFQETQYFGPGTRLLVL.